These 20 T cell receptor beta chains were sequenced from one sample in a study of shared clonotypes between healthy human individuals. Only in-frame clones appear in the TCRdb table, and some are missing; sequencing was by immunoSEQ multiplex PCR. The sample has some 650,000 clones, 97% seen once. Sequencing was performed on naive CD4+ T cells sorted from blood. Subset in this sample: CD45RA+ positively selected. These receptors were taken from a woman between 25 and 40 years old in good health.

Comments on this clone: Other DNA sequences of this sample code for an identical CDR3. The V and J genes are TRBV5-1 and TRBJ2-2; D not certain. Trimming took off 0 bases at V and 4 bases at J, with 4 bases between the two ends. The CDR3 loop spans 13 amino acids. Germline CDR1 SGHRS, CDR2 YFSETQ. The CDR3 region has the DNA TGCGCCAGCAGCTTGGACGGCACCGGGGAGCTGTTTTTT. Translation gives CASSLDGTGELFF.

The chain links TRBV19 to TRBJ2-7; 7 bases are a match to TRBD2. V shed 10 bases and J 1 base; nucleotides not matched to a gene: 7. Germline V lookup: CDR1 LNHDA, CDR2 SQIVND (reference sequence). CDR3 size: 13 residues. This chain's CDR3 is CATSGTISYEQYF. The CDR3 DNA sequence: TGTGCCACTTCCGGGACTATATCCTACGAGCAGTACTTC.

This clone was picked up one time. V usage is TRBV9 and J usage is TRBJ1-1; D perhaps matches TRBD1 (6 bases). Germline lookup yields CDR1 SGDLS and CDR2 YYNGEE. CDR3 length: 14 amino acids. With 4 bases removed from V and 0 bases from J, the gap between germline ends came to 10 bases. The CDR3 here is CASSTGPLNTEAFF. In DNA form, the CDR3 reads TGTGCCAGCAGCACAGGGCCCTTGAACACTGAAGCTTTCTTT.

The chain employs TRBV6-1 and TRBJ1-5; D is ambiguous. V was pared by 4 bases and J by 4 bases, with 14 bases between. The CDR3 length is 15 residues. Germline CDR1 MNHNS, CDR2 SASEGT. CDR3 sequence reads: CASSVWRALNQPQHF. The CDR3, as DNA: TGTGCCAGCAGTGTGTGGCGGGCGCTGAATCAGCCCCAGCATTTT.

This chain uses TRBV30 with TRBJ1-6; D is ambiguous. V was cut by 2 bases and J by 0 bases, with 17 bases left in between. CDR1 GTSNPN and CDR2 SVGIG come from the germline V gene (reference sequence). The CDR3 is made up of 18 amino acids. The CDR3 sequence is CAWSTPPFPGSYNSPLHF. CDR3 DNA sequence: TGTGCCTGGAGTACCCCTCCTTTTCCGGGCTCCTATAATTCACCCCTCCACTTT.

J is TRBJ2-3 and V is TRBV14; maybe TRBD1 (5 bases). The CDR3 spans 15 residues. V lost 3 bases and J 2 bases, leaving 12 bases between the germline ends. Germline values: CDR1 SGHDN, CDR2 FVKESK. The CDR3 protein is CASSQDLGPTDTQYF. CDR3 nucleotides: TGTGCCAGCAGCCAGGATTTGGGGCCCACAGATACGCAGTATTTT.

The chain couples TRBV19 to TRBJ2-2; no clear D gene. The CDR3 consists of 13 residues. Trimming shortened V by 10 bases and J by 1 base, and 10 bases separated the two germline ends. The germline V gene has CDR1 LNHDA and CDR2 SQIVND (reference sequence). This chain's CDR3 is CATPGRNTGELFF. DNA for the CDR3: TGTGCCACCCCAGGCCGGAACACCGGGGAGCTGTTTTTT.

V and J are TRBV6-6 and TRBJ2-7; no clear D gene. The CDR3 loop spans 14 amino acids. The ends were cut back, 5 bases at V and 0 bases at J, with 11 bases in the middle. The germline V gene has CDR1 MNHNY and CDR2 SVGAGI (reference sequence). The CDR3 DNA sequence: TGTGCCAGCAGTACCGGACGGAGCTCCTACGAGCAGTACTTC. It encodes CASSTGRSSYEQYF.

On this clone: Different DNA sequences within this sample yield the same CDR3. The rearrangement links TRBV4-2 to TRBJ2-7; 9 nucleotides match TRBD1. The germline V gene encodes CDR1 LGHNA and CDR2 YNFKEQ. The CDR3 has 15 amino acids. The V and J ends lost 1 base and 0 bases, in that order; junction bases with no gene match: 1. The CDR3 DNA reads TGTGCCAGCAGCCAAGGGACAGGGGACTCCTACGAGCAGTACTTC. It translates to CASSQGTGDSYEQYF.

The chain is built from TRBV18 and TRBJ1-2; 9 positions match TRBD1. In germline, CDR1 is KGHSH, CDR2 LQKENI. The junction had 9 bases not matched to a gene; V was cut back by 4 bases and J by 6 bases. There are 15 residues in the CDR3. The CDR3 reads CASSRTTGTGNGYTF. CDR3 coding DNA: TGTGCCAGCTCACGAACCACCGGGACAGGGAATGGCTACACCTTC.

The chain couples TRBV29-1 to TRBJ2-7, with D perhaps TRBD1 (5 bases). Per the germline V gene, CDR1 is SQVTM and CDR2 is ANQGSEA. The CDR3 length is 12 residues. Trimming took off 7 bases at V and 4 bases at J, with 14 bases between the two ends. The CDR3 nucleotides are TGCAGCGCTAGGTGGACATCGTACGAGCAGTACTTC. Its protein is CSARWTSYEQYF.

The chain recombines TRBV7-2 with TRBJ2-3; 10 bases agree with TRBD2. The CDR3 is made up of 15 amino acids. The J segment lost 4 bases and the V segment lost 3 bases, leaving 4 bases of the junction unmatched. Looked up from germline, CDR1 is SGHTA and CDR2 is FQGNSA. The CDR3 sequence is CASSLGTSAADTQYF. In DNA, the CDR3 is TGTGCCAGCAGCTTGGGGACTAGCGCGGCAGATACGCAGTATTTT.

This clone appeared once. The chain uses TRBV7-9 and TRBJ2-7; unclear D gene. The ends were cut back, 7 bases at V and 3 bases at J, with 13 bases in the middle. The V gene's germline CDR1 is SEHNR and CDR2 FQNEAQ (reference sequence). The CDR3 contains 13 residues. Here the CDR3 DNA reads TGTGCCAGCATGGGCCAGGCTTACTACGAGCAGTACTTC. Translation gives CASMGQAYYEQYF.

The rearrangement links TRBV6-1 to TRBJ2-7; D unclear. V lost 6 bases and J 2 bases, leaving 17 bases between the germline ends. There are 15 residues in the CDR3. Germline V gene lookup returns CDR1 MNHNS and CDR2 SASEGT. The CDR3 loop is CASSPNPGYAYEQYF. CDR3 DNA sequence: TGTGCCAGCAGCCCCAACCCCGGGTACGCCTACGAGCAGTACTTC.

The chain is built from TRBV6-1 and TRBJ2-2; D gene ambiguous. The CDR3 is 14 residues long. CDR1 is MNHNS and CDR2 is SASEGT in the germline V gene. With 5 bases removed from V and 1 base from J, the gap between germline ends came to 8 bases. In DNA form, the CDR3 reads TGTGCCAGCAGTCGGACGGGGAACACCGGGGAGCTGTTTTTT. Its protein product is CASSRTGNTGELFF.

The CDR3 loop reads CASSESGGAYNEQFF. The CDR3 DNA follows: TGTGCCAGCAGTGAATCGGGCGGAGCCTACAATGAGCAGTTCTTC. The chain employs TRBV25-1 and TRBJ2-1; D unclear. Germline values: CDR1 MGHDK, CDR2 SYGVNS. V was pared by 1 base and J by 2 bases, with 9 bases between. This CDR3 contains 15 residues.

This clone has more than one count but fewer than ten. The V call is TRBV27, the J call TRBJ2-2; 8 bases are shared with TRBD2. The J segment lost 7 bases and the V segment lost 2 bases, leaving 0 bases of the junction unmatched. Germline V CDR1 and CDR2: MNHEY, SMNVEV (reference sequence). The CDR3 has 13 amino acids. Here the CDR3 DNA reads TGTGCCAGCAGTTTAACTAGCGGCGGGGAGCTGTTTTTT. Translation: CASSLTSGGELFF.

This clone was seen just once. The chain combines TRBV11-2 with TRBJ2-1; D is perhaps TRBD2 (7 bases). The CDR3 covers 16 residues. Germline lookup yields CDR1 SGHAT and CDR2 FQNNGV. Trimming took off 5 bases at V and 8 bases at J, with 22 bases between the two ends. In DNA form, the CDR3 reads TGTGCCAGCAGCCAAGGGAGGGGGGCAGCGAGATATGAGCAGTTCTTC. Amino acid sequence: CASSQGRGAARYEQFF. Combining the CDR3 with reference TRBV11-2 and TRBJ2-1 gives the whole variable domain EAGVAQSPRYKIIEKRQSVAFWCNPISGHATLYWYQQILGQGPKLLIQFQNNGVVDDSQLPKDRFSAERLKGVDSTLKIQPAKLEDSAVYLCASSQGRGAARYEQFFGPGTRLTVL.

This chain joins TRBV15 and TRBJ1-4; D call uncertain. This CDR3 is built from 13 residues. Germline CDR1 LNHNV, CDR2 YYDKDF (reference sequence). V gave up 5 bases and J gave up 5 bases, with 9 bases separating them. The CDR3 DNA reads TGTGCCACCAGCCTGCGATTCAATGAAAAACTGTTTTTT. It codes for CATSLRFNEKLFF.

This chain joins TRBV28 and TRBJ1-2; D uncertain. The CDR3 runs 14 residues. Germline V gives CDR1 MDHEN, CDR2 SYDVKM. Trimming shortened V by 5 bases and J by 6 bases, and 16 bases separated the two germline ends. The CDR3 loop reads CASSPGVRENGYTF. The CDR3 DNA sequence: TGTGCCAGCAGTCCCGGGGTCCGGGAGAATGGCTACACCTTC.